Here is one T cell receptor beta chain with its context. The data are from a study of control samples from healthy donors and cancer patients. Repertoires were generated with immunoSEQ multiplex PCR, while TCRdb's copy carries only in-frame clones and drops some. The table records about 120,000 clones, about 88% of them present only once. Germline V CDR1 and CDR2: MNHEY, SVGEGT. Trimming left V 0 bases short and J 0 bases short, with 5 bases between. This CDR3 is 14 amino acids long. This chain uses TRBV6-2 or TRBV6-3 with TRBJ1-1; D is unclear. The sequencing input was blood. The sequence came from a woman aged 70 to 79 in good health. The CDR3 loop is CASSYSGMNTEAFF. In DNA, the CDR3 is TGTGCCAGCAGTTACTCGGGAATGAACACTGAAGCTTTCTTT.